The 32 T cell receptor beta chains below were found in one sample sequenced in a study of Ad26.COV2.S vaccination and SARS-CoV-2 variants. Treatment here: roughly 19 received Ad26.COV2.S at low or high dose, single or two shots; roughly five received placebo; per-sample allocation not given. At day 63 after the first vaccine or placebo injection, samples were drawn. Libraries were prepared by immunoSEQ multiplex PCR; TCRdb keeps only in-frame clonotypes and omits some of them. The sample holds approximately 420,000 clones, around 85% seen once. The sequencing here drew on peripheral blood, taken in a trial of Ad26.COV2.S vaccine versus placebo. The receptors here all came from a person between 18 and 65 years old who received the Ad26.COV2.S COVID-19 vaccine or a placebo.

V usage is TRBV12-5 and J usage is TRBJ2-5; D not resolved. Looked up from germline, CDR1 is LGHNT and CDR2 is FRNRAP. The CDR3 sequence is 13 residues long. Deletions cut 3 bases from V and 2 bases from J, with 7 bases between. CDR3 sequence reads: CASGFWQQETQYF. The CDR3 region has the DNA TGTGCTAGTGGTTTCTGGCAGCAAGAGACCCAGTACTTC.

The chain recombines TRBV4-2 with TRBJ2-3, with 14 nucleotides matching TRBD2. Losses at the gene ends were 1 base for V and 2 bases for J; bases not matched to a gene: 2. CDR1 and CDR2 from the germline V gene are LGHNA and YNFKEQ. This CDR3 contains 17 residues. CDR3 sequence (DNA): TGTGCCAGCAGCCAAGGGACTAGCGGGGGGTACACAGATACGCAGTATTTT. Amino acid sequence: CASSQGTSGGYTDTQYF.

The V and J genes are TRBV4-2 and TRBJ2-5; D is possibly TRBD2 (6 bases). The CDR3 sequence is 15 residues long. Trimming removed 3 bases at V and 2 bases at J, with 13 bases between. Looked up from germline, CDR1 is LGHNA and CDR2 is YNFKEQ. The chain's CDR3 is CASSHLGGAQETQYF. The CDR3 DNA is TGTGCCAGCAGCCACCTAGGAGGGGCTCAAGAGACCCAGTACTTC.

The V call is TRBV7-7, the J call TRBJ2-3; D is ambiguous. CDR3 length equals 13 residues. CDR1 SSHAT and CDR2 FNYEAQ come from the germline V gene (reference sequence). V lost 0 bases, J lost 2 bases, and 3 bases lay in between. The CDR3 coding sequence is TGTGCCAGCAGCTTAGCGAACACAGATACGCAGTATTTT. Amino acid sequence: CASSLANTDTQYF.

The chain employs TRBV4-2 and TRBJ2-5, with D possibly being TRBD2 (6 bases). The germline V and J ends were trimmed by 0 bases and 7 bases, with 15 bases remaining between them. The CDR3 contains 15 residues. Germline V gives CDR1 LGHNA, CDR2 YNFKEQ. The CDR3 sequence: CASSQEGGAPWTQYF. CDR3 coding DNA: TGTGCCAGCAGCCAAGAGGGCGGGGCTCCATGGACCCAGTACTTC.

The chain employs TRBV19 and TRBJ2-4; 10 bases line up with TRBD1. The CDR3 runs 15 residues. Germline-derived CDR1 and CDR2 are LNHDA and SQIVND (reference sequence). V was clipped by 5 bases and J by 0 bases; unmatched bases: 1. CDR3 sequence: CASSGDRGAKNIQYF. The CDR3 coding sequence is TGTGCCAGTAGTGGGGACAGGGGAGCCAAAAACATTCAGTACTTC. The full variable domain, in which reference TRBV19 and TRBJ2-4 provide the parts outside the CDR3, is DGGITQSPKYLFRKEGQNVTLSCEQNLNHDAMYWYRQDPGQGLRLIYYSQIVNDFQKGDIAEGYSVSREKKESFPLTVTSAQKNPTAFYLCASSGDRGAKNIQYFGAGTRLSVL.

The chain is built from TRBV4-3 and TRBJ2-5; D is unclear. Germline lookup yields CDR1 LGHNA and CDR2 YSLEER. This CDR3 is 14 amino acids long. Trimming shortened V by 0 bases and J by 2 bases, and 7 bases separated the two germline ends. CDR3 amino acids: CASSQDLDQETQYF. The CDR3 DNA is TGCGCCAGCAGCCAAGATTTGGATCAAGAGACCCAGTACTTC.

The chain joins TRBV19 to TRBJ1-2; tentative D call: TRBD1 (5 bases). Germline assignment: CDR1 LNHDA and CDR2 SQIVND (reference sequence). This CDR3 spans 15 amino acids. Trimming left V 3 bases short and J 4 bases short, with 15 bases between. CDR3 in amino acids: CASSMEVQDRYGYTF. The DNA of the CDR3 is TGTGCCAGTAGTATGGAGGTACAGGATCGCTATGGCTACACCTTC.

The chain uses TRBV29-1 and TRBJ1-1, with D uncertain. The CDR3 extends over 14 amino acids. The V end was cut by 5 bases, the J end by 3 bases, with 16 bases between. Germline V gene data show CDR1 as SQVTM and CDR2 as ANQGSEA. The CDR3 DNA reads TGCAGCGTTTGGACCGACGGATTAGACACTGAAGCTTTCTTT. Encoded protein: CSVWTDGLDTEAFF.

CDR3 amino acids: CASSYSGLAAEQYF. CDR3 sequence (DNA): TGTGCCAGCAGTTACTCGGGACTAGCGGCCGAGCAGTACTTC. The V and J genes are TRBV6-5 and TRBJ2-7; TRBD2 matches at 11 bases. V gave up 0 bases and J gave up 6 bases; unmatched junction bases: 1. The CDR3 totals 14 residues. Germline CDR1 MNHEY, CDR2 SVGAGI.

The CDR3 sequence is CATRDKFGYTF. The CDR3, as DNA: TGTGCCACCCGGGACAAATTTGGCTACACCTTC. The chain combines TRBV6-5 with TRBJ1-2, with D tentatively TRBD1 (6 bases). This CDR3 is built from 11 residues. The V end was cut by 10 bases, the J end by 7 bases, with 13 bases between. CDR1 and CDR2 from the germline V gene are MNHEY and SVGAGI.

The chain is built from TRBV6-1 and TRBJ1-1; 7 bases match TRBD1. Germline V gene lookup returns CDR1 MNHNS and CDR2 SASEGT. CDR3 length: 11 residues. J lost 8 bases, V lost 3 bases, and 0 bases had no gene match. CDR3 amino acids: CASSEDREAFF. The DNA of the CDR3 is TGTGCCAGCAGTGAGGACAGGGAAGCTTTCTTT.

J is TRBJ2-3 and V is TRBV18; 13 bases align to TRBD2. This CDR3 has 15 amino acids. From germline, CDR1 is KGHSH and CDR2 LQKENI. The V gene end was trimmed by 6 bases and the J gene end by 4 bases; junction bases not matched to a gene: 4. For the CDR3, the DNA is TGTGCCAGCTCCGGGACTAGCGGGGTCGCAGATACGCAGTATTTT. Translation gives CASSGTSGVADTQYF.

This clone showed up just once. The rearrangement links TRBV27 to TRBJ2-7; D perhaps matches TRBD1 (6 bases). In germline, CDR1 is MNHEY, CDR2 SMNVEV (reference sequence). This CDR3 contains 13 residues. Trimming pared 3 bases from V and 4 bases from J, leaving 10 bases between. The CDR3 loop is CASSFVGAYEQYF. CDR3 bases: TGTGCCAGCAGTTTTGTGGGGGCGTACGAGCAGTACTTC.

V usage is TRBV5-4 and J usage is TRBJ2-6; maybe TRBD1 (6 bases). Germline V gene lookup returns CDR1 SGHNT and CDR2 YYREEE (reference sequence). The length of the CDR3 is 16 residues. V was trimmed by 4 bases and J by 0 bases, leaving 11 bases between them. CDR3 sequence (DNA): TGTGCCAGCAGCCCATACAGGGTCTCTGGGGCCAACGTCCTGACTTTC. Amino acid sequence: CASSPYRVSGANVLTF.

The gene calls are TRBV15 and TRBJ1-1, with 7 bases matching TRBD1. With 5 bases clipped from V and 2 bases from J, the junction kept 2 bases outside the gene matches. The germline CDR1 and CDR2 sequences are LNHNV and YYDKDF (reference sequence). The CDR3 is made up of 13 amino acids. CDR3 in amino acids: CATSVGGNTEAFF. The CDR3, as DNA: TGTGCCACCAGCGTAGGGGGCAACACTGAAGCTTTCTTT.

The rearrangement joins TRBV6-2 or TRBV6-3 to TRBJ2-1; no definite D call. This CDR3 is 13 amino acids long. CDR1 and CDR2 (germline): MNHEY, SVGEGT. V was cut by 1 base and J by 4 bases, with 5 bases left in between. This CDR3 is CASSYWQYNEQFF. CDR3 in DNA: TGTGCCAGCAGTTACTGGCAGTACAATGAGCAGTTCTTC.

The CDR3 here is CAIREPGQGYNEQFF. The CDR3 region has the DNA TGTGCCATCAGGGAACCGGGACAGGGATACAATGAGCAGTTCTTC. The chain joins TRBV10-3 to TRBJ2-1, with 9 bases matching TRBD1. The trim removed 6 bases at V and 4 bases at J, leaving 7 bases unmatched. This CDR3 is built from 15 residues. The germline V gene encodes CDR1 ENHRY and CDR2 SYGVKD.

The chain links TRBV25-1 to TRBJ2-7; 9 positions match TRBD1. The germline CDR1 and CDR2 sequences are MGHDK and SYGVNS. V lost 8 bases and J lost 3; bases outside the gene matches: 8. CDR3 length: 14 amino acids. CDR3 in DNA: TGTGCCAGCTCTCGGACAGGGGAAGGCTACGAGCAGTACTTC. This gives the protein CASSRTGEGYEQYF.

This chain uses TRBV5-6 with TRBJ1-5; TRBD1 is a possible D gene (6 bases). Trimming left V 0 bases short and J 1 base short, with 11 bases between. The CDR3 loop spans 16 amino acids. Germline values: CDR1 SGHDT, CDR2 YYEEEE. The CDR3 loop is CASSLDGGASNQPQHF. In DNA form, the CDR3 reads TGTGCCAGCAGCTTGGACGGGGGCGCAAGCAATCAGCCCCAGCATTTT.

In its sample, this clone was seen a few times. This chain joins TRBV7-8 and TRBJ2-7, with D possibly TRBD1 on 5 matching bases. Trimming removed 5 bases at V and 2 bases at J, with 13 bases between. CDR1 is SGHVS, CDR2 FQNEAQ, per germline. This CDR3 spans 14 amino acids. The DNA of the CDR3 is TGTGCCAGCAGCACCTTCAGGGTAGCCTACGAGCAGTACTTC. Its protein product is CASSTFRVAYEQYF. Variable domain in full (rest from reference TRBV7-8 and TRBJ2-7): GAGVSQSPRYKVAKRGQDVALRCDPISGHVSLFWYQQALGQGPEFLTYFQNEAQLDKSGLPSDRFFAERPEGSVSTLKIQRTQQEDSAVYLCASSTFRVAYEQYFGPGTRLTVT.

This sequence joins TRBV7-2 and TRBJ2-5; 9 positions match TRBD2. CDR3 length: 16 amino acids. Looked up from germline, CDR1 is SGHTA and CDR2 is FQGNSA. V was clipped by 6 bases and J by 7 bases; unmatched bases: 15. The CDR3 DNA sequence: TGTGCCAGCAGAGGCGGCCGTAGCGGGGGTCCGGGGACCCAGTACTTC. As protein: CASRGGRSGGPGTQYF.

The chain is built from TRBV13 and TRBJ1-4; D ambiguous. The V end lost 2 bases, the J end lost 10 bases, and 14 bases lay between the germline ends. CDR1 PRHDT and CDR2 FYEKMQ come from the germline V gene (reference sequence). The CDR3 loop spans 14 amino acids. For the CDR3, the DNA is TGTGCCAGCAGCTTACGGGGTGGGGTGGGAAAACTGTTTTTT. The encoded protein is CASSLRGGVGKLFF.

The chain is built from TRBV5-4 and TRBJ1-3; D is unclear. The V gene's germline CDR1 is SGHNT and CDR2 YYREEE (reference sequence). Trimming stripped 1 base from V and 0 bases from J, with 11 bases between. This CDR3 has 16 residues. CDR3 region: CASSLKIHASGNTIYF. The CDR3 DNA sequence: TGTGCCAGCAGCTTGAAGATCCATGCCTCTGGAAACACCATATATTTT.

This clone showed up just once. The V and J genes are TRBV30 and TRBJ1-1; tentative D call: TRBD1 (5 bases). Looked up from germline, CDR1 is GTSNPN and CDR2 is SVGIG (reference sequence). This CDR3 comprises 16 residues. The ends were cut back, 0 bases at V and 0 bases at J, with 14 bases in the middle. In nucleotides, the CDR3 is TGTGCCTGGAGTGTACTTTTGGGCAGGGTGAACACTGAAGCTTTCTTT. This codes for CAWSVLLGRVNTEAFF.

The rearrangement uses TRBV30 and TRBJ1-1; D is undetermined. The ends were cut back, 5 bases at V and 4 bases at J, with 8 bases in the middle. The V gene's germline CDR1 is GTSNPN and CDR2 SVGIG (reference sequence). The CDR3 is 11 residues long. CDR3 sequence reads: CAWGLTTEAFF. CDR3 bases: TGTGCCTGGGGGTTGACCACTGAAGCTTTCTTT.

The chain combines TRBV6-5 with TRBJ1-3, with D possibly matching TRBD1 (5 bases). Germline loops: CDR1 MNHEY, CDR2 SVGAGI. The V end was cut by 5 bases, the J end by 8 bases, with 7 bases between. The CDR3 is 11 amino acids. The DNA of the CDR3 is TGTGCCAGCAGTCAGGGACACACCATATATTTT. Translating gives CASSQGHTIYF.

This chain uses TRBV2 with TRBJ2-5; the D is unclear. The CDR3 totals 13 residues. Trimming stripped 7 bases from V and 2 bases from J, with 11 bases between. Germline CDR1 and CDR2: SNHLY and FYNNEI. CDR3 loop: CASTAVGQETQYF. Written as DNA, the CDR3 is TGTGCCAGCACTGCGGTGGGACAAGAGACCCAGTACTTC.

The chain couples TRBV7-8 to TRBJ1-2; D perhaps matches TRBD1 (5 bases). V lost 5 bases to trimming and J lost 5 bases, with 15 bases between them. This CDR3 is built from 14 residues. Germline CDR1 SGHVS, CDR2 FQNEAQ. For the CDR3, the DNA is TGTGCCAGCAGCCCCGGCGGGGCGGTATATGGCTACACCTTC. It is translated as CASSPGGAVYGYTF.

This chain uses TRBV7-2 with TRBJ2-3, with D uncertain. Germline CDR1 and CDR2: SGHTA and FQGNSA. This CDR3 comprises 12 residues. V shed 1 base and J shed 5 bases, with 4 bases lying between them. The CDR3 here is CASSLEEDTQYF. CDR3 nucleotides: TGTGCCAGCAGCTTAGAAGAAGATACGCAGTATTTT.

This chain uses TRBV6-5 with TRBJ1-5, with 8 nucleotides matching TRBD1. This CDR3 region has 13 residues. CDR1 MNHEY and CDR2 SVGAGI come from the germline V gene. V dropped 5 bases and J dropped 7; count of bases not matched to a gene: 4. The CDR3 DNA reads as TGTGCCAGCAGTCGCAGGGGGCAGCAGCCCCAGCATTTT. Protein sequence: CASSRRGQQPQHF.

V is TRBV7-2 and J is TRBJ1-1; D remains unclear. CDR1 is SGHTA and CDR2 is FQGNSA in the germline V gene. The CDR3 is 13 residues long. Trimming removed 5 bases from V and 1 base from J, with 8 bases in between. CDR3 region: CASSNRQNTEAFF. The CDR3 DNA sequence: TGTGCCAGCAGCAACCGACAGAACACTGAAGCTTTCTTT.